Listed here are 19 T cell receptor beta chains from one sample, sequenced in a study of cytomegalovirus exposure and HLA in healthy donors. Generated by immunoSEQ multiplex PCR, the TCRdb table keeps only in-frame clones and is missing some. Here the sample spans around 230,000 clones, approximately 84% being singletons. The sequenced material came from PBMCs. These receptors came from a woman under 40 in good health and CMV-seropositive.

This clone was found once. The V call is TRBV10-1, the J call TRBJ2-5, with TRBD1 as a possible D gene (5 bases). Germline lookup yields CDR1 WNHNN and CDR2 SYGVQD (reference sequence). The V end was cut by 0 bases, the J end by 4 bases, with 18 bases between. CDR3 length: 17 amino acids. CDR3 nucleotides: TGCGCCAGCAGTGAGTCAACACGCCAGGGCCAGGGAGAGACCCAGTACTTC. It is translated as CASSESTRQGQGETQYF.

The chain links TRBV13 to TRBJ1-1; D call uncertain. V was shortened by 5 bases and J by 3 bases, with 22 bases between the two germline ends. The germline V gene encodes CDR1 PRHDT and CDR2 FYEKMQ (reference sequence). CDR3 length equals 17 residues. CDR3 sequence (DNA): TGTGCCAGCAGCCCTCCTCCGGGGAGGGAAATAGACACTGAAGCTTTCTTT. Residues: CASSPPPGREIDTEAFF.

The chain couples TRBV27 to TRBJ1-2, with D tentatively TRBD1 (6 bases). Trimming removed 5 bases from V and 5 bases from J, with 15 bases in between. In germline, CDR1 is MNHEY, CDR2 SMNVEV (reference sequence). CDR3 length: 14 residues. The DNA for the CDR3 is TGTGCCAGCAGTAAACAGGGTGTCGGTTATGGCTACACCTTC. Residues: CASSKQGVGYGYTF.

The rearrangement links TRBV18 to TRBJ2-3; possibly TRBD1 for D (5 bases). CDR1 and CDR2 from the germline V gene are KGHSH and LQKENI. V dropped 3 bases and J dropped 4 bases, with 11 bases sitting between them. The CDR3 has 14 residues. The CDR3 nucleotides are TGTGCCAGCTCACCCGTTGGGGCCTCAGATACGCAGTATTTT. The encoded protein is CASSPVGASDTQYF.

CDR3 sequence: CASSLVLSSGRAYNEQFF. The DNA of the CDR3 is TGCGCCAGCAGCTTGGTTCTGTCTAGCGGGAGGGCCTACAATGAGCAGTTCTTC. The V gene is TRBV5-1, the J gene TRBJ2-1, with TRBD2 matching over 12 bases. The CDR3 consists of 18 residues. Germline V gene sequence: CDR1 SGHRS, CDR2 YFSETQ. The J segment lost 2 bases and the V segment lost 0 bases, leaving 6 bases of the junction unmatched.

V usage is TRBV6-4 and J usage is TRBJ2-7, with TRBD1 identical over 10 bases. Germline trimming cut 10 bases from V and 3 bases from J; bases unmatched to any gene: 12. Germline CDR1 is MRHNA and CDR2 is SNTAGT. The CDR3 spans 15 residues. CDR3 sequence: CATSGTGVRRYEQYF. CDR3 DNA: TGTGCCACCTCCGGGACAGGGGTCCGACGCTACGAGCAGTACTTC.

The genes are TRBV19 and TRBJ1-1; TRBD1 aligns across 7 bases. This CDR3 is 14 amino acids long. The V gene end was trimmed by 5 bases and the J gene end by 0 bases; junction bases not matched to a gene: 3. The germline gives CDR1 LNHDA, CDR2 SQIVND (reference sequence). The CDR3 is CASSVTGVNTEAFF. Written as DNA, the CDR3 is TGTGCCAGTAGTGTTACAGGGGTGAACACTGAAGCTTTCTTT.

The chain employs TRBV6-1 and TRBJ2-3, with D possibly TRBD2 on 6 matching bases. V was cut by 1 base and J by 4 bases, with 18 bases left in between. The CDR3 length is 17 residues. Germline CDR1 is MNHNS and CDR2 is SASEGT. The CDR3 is CASSEDPAGEEPDTQYF. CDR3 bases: TGTGCCAGCAGTGAAGATCCAGCGGGCGAGGAGCCAGATACGCAGTATTTT.

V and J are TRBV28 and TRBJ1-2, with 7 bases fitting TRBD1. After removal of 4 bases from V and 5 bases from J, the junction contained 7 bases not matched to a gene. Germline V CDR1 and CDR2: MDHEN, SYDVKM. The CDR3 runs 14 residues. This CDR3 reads CASSSEGAAYGYTF. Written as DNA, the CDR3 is TGTGCCAGCAGTTCTGAGGGGGCGGCATATGGCTACACCTTC.

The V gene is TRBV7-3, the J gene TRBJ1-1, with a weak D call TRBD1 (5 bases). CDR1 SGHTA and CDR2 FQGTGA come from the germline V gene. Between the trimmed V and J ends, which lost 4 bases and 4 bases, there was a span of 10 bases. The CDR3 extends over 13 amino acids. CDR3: CASSSSGPTEAFF. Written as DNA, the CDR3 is TGTGCCAGCAGCTCCTCAGGGCCCACTGAAGCTTTCTTT.

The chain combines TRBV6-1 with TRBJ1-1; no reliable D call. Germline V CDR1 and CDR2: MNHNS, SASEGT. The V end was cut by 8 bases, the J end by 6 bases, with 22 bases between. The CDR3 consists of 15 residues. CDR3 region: CASDPLGRVGAEAFF. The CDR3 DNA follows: TGTGCCAGCGACCCCCTCGGGAGGGTCGGAGCTGAAGCTTTCTTT.

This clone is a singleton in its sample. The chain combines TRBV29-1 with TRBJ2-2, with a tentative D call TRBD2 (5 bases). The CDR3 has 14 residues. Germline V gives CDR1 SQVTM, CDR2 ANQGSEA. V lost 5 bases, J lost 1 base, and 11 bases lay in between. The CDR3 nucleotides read TGCAGCGTTTCCCCTAGCTTGAACACCGGGGAGCTGTTTTTT. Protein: CSVSPSLNTGELFF.

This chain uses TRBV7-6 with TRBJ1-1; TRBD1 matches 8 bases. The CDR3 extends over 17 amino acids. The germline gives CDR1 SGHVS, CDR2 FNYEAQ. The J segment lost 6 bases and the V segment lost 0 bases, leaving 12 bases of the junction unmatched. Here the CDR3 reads CASSLALLGTGIAEAFF. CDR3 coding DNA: TGTGCCAGCAGCTTAGCGCTTCTCGGGACAGGAATCGCTGAAGCTTTCTTT.

The CDR3 sequence: CASSFSVYGYTF. DNA for the CDR3: TGTGCCAGCAGTTTTTCCGTCTATGGCTACACCTTC. This sequence joins TRBV28 and TRBJ1-2; D uncertain. V dropped 3 bases and J dropped 4 bases, with 6 bases sitting between them. CDR3 length: 12 residues. In germline, CDR1 is MDHEN, CDR2 SYDVKM.

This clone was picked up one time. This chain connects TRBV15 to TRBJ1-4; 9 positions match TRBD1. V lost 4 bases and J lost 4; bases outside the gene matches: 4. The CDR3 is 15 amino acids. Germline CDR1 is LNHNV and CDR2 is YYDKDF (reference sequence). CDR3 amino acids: CATSKPGQGNEKLFF. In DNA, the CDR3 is TGTGCCACCAGCAAACCGGGACAGGGTAATGAAAAACTGTTTTTT.

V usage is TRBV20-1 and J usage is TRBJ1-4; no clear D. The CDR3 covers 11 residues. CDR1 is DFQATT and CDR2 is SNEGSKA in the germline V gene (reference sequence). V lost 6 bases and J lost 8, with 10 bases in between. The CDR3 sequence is CSARRGEKLFF. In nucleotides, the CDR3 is TGCAGTGCAAGAAGAGGGGAAAAACTGTTTTTT.

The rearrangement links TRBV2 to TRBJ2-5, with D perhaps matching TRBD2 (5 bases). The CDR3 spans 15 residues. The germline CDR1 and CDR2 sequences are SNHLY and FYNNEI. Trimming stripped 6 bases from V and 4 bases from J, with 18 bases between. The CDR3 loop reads CASRPSAGVGETQYF. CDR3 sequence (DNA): TGTGCCAGCAGGCCCTCCGCCGGGGTGGGAGAGACCCAGTACTTC.

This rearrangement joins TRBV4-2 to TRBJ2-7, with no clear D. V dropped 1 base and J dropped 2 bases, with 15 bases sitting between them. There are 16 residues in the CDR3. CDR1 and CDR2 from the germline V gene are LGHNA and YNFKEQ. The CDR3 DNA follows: TGTGCCAGCAGCCAAGGGGTCCGACTCGGAACCTACGAGCAGTACTTC. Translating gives CASSQGVRLGTYEQYF.

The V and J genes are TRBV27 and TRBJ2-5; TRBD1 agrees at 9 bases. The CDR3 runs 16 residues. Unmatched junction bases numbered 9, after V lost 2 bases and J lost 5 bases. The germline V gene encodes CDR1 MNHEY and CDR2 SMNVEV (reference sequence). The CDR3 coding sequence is TGTGCCAGCAGTTTAGGGACAGGGACACTCGATGAGACCCAGTACTTC. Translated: CASSLGTGTLDETQYF.